These T cell receptor beta chains were read from a single sample in a study of blood T cell repertoires in COVID-19. Repertoires were generated with immunoSEQ multiplex PCR, while TCRdb's copy carries only in-frame clones and drops some. This sample has 20,000 to 25,000 clones, with 80% to 85% found just once. Sequencing was done on a sample of peripheral blood. These receptors were obtained from a man aged 35 to 55 with acute or convalescent COVID-19. Both conserved end residues are part of each CDR3. A D gene is named only where the DNA matches it firmly. Only some rows state a clone size, as once, few, many or a class for expanded clones.

J gene,V gene,clone size,D gene,CDR3 protein,CDR3 DNA
TRBJ1-4,TRBV27,.,.,CASSFTGINEKLFF,TGTGCCAGCAGTTTCACAGGGATTAATGAAAAACTGTTTTTT
TRBJ2-3,TRBV12-3/TRBV12-4,.,TRBD2,CASSGGPRNTQYF,TGTGCCAGCTCGGGGGGGCCTAGAAATACGCAGTATTTT
TRBJ1-2,TRBV7-9,once,TRBD1,CASSPPGQGLSGYTF,TGTGCCAGCAGCCCCCCGGGACAGGGGCTCTCTGGCTACACCTTC
TRBJ2-4,TRBV7-9,.,.,CASSPRGTGLAKNIQYF,TGTGCCAGCAGCCCGCGGGGGACAGGTTTAGCCAAAAACATTCAGTACTTC
TRBJ1-6,TRBV7-9,once,TRBD1,CASSQGDSSSSYNSPLHF,TGTGCCAGCAGCCAGGGGGACAGTTCGAGCTCCTATAATTCACCCCTCCACTTT
TRBJ1-1,TRBV6-6,once,TRBD1,CASSKGQGIEAFF,TGTGCCAGCAGTAAAGGACAGGGGATTGAAGCTTTCTTT
TRBJ1-2,TRBV2,.,TRBD1,CASSPGTGVSGYTF,TGTGCCAGCAGCCCCGGGACAGGGGTGTCTGGCTACACCTTC
TRBJ2-3,TRBV14,.,.,CASSLRPGGSFTDTQYF,TGTGCCAGCAGCCTCCGCCCGGGCGGGTCATTCACAGATACGCAGTATTTT
TRBJ1-2,TRBV30,few,TRBD1,CAWTTSGGYYGYTF,TGTGCCTGGACCACGTCAGGGGGATACTATGGCTACACCTTC
TRBJ2-5,TRBV19,.,TRBD2,CASSIGPSGRFGGETQYF,TGTGCCAGTAGTATAGGGCCTAGCGGGAGGTTTGGGGGAGAGACCCAGTACTTC
TRBJ2-7,TRBV4-3,.,TRBD1,CASSTRTGAYEQYF,TGCGCCAGCAGCACCCGGACAGGGGCCTACGAGCAGTACTTC
TRBJ1-1,TRBV11-2,.,.,CASSPNLGGGTEAFF,TGTGCCAGCAGCCCAAACCTAGGGGGGGGCACTGAAGCTTTCTTT
TRBJ1-3,TRBV7-9,.,TRBD1,CASSSSKGTVSGNTIYF,TGTGCCAGCAGCTCCTCAAAAGGGACAGTCTCTGGAAACACCATATATTTT
TRBJ2-2,TRBV7-9,.,.,CASSLAAGVHGELFF,TGTGCCAGCAGCTTAGCTGCAGGGGTTCACGGGGAGCTGTTTTTT
TRBJ1-3,TRBV30,.,.,CAWIPGGGNTIYF,TGTGCCTGGATCCCCGGGGGGGGAAACACCATATATTTT
TRBJ2-4,TRBV6-1,.,TRBD1,CASSETGTGEQYF,TGTGCCAGCAGTGAAACCGGGACAGGGGAACAGTACTTC
TRBJ2-3,TRBV5-4,.,TRBD2,CASSGGTSGGSSTDTQYF,TGTGCCAGCAGCGGCGGGACTAGCGGGGGCTCTAGCACAGATACGCAGTATTTT
TRBJ2-2,TRBV7-6,.,TRBD1,CASSSGTAENTGELFF,TGTGCCAGCAGCTCCGGGACAGCAGAGAACACCGGGGAGCTGTTTTTT
TRBJ1-3,TRBV6-1,.,.,CASSEARGNTIYF,TGTGCCAGCAGTGAAGCCAGGGGAAACACCATATATTTT
TRBJ1-1,TRBV27,.,TRBD1,CASSLGGQGNTEAFF,TGTGCCAGCAGTTTAGGAGGACAGGGGAACACTGAAGCTTTCTTT
TRBJ2-7,TRBV5-1,once,TRBD1,CASSGPGQITYEQYF,TGCGCCAGCAGCGGACCGGGACAGATAACCTACGAGCAGTACTTC
TRBJ2-3,TRBV12-3/TRBV12-4,.,.,CASSPMMESQLYF,TGTGCCAGCAGCCCTATGATGGAGTCACAACTGTATTTT
TRBJ1-1,TRBV18,few,TRBD1,CASSPNRDRGAEAFF,TGTGCCAGCTCACCTAACCGGGACAGGGGAGCTGAAGCTTTCTTT
TRBJ2-7,TRBV12-3/TRBV12-4,.,.,CASSIYRDEQYF,TGTGCCAGCAGCATATATCGGGACGAGCAGTACTTC
TRBJ2-2,TRBV11-3,.,TRBD2,CASSLGSGTSGAGELFF,TGTGCCAGCAGCTTAGGGTCCGGGACTAGCGGTGCCGGGGAGCTGTTTTTT
TRBJ2-1,TRBV11-3,.,TRBD1,CASSLRQGAFNEQFF,TGTGCCAGCAGCCTCAGACAGGGGGCTTTTAATGAGCAGTTCTTC
TRBJ1-1,TRBV7-2,.,.,CASSSPWRTANTEAFF,TGTGCCAGCAGCTCCCCCTGGCGGACAGCGAACACTGAAGCTTTCTTT
TRBJ1-6,TRBV10-3,.,.,CASRGLSSYNSPLHF,TGTGCCAGCCGGGGGTTAAGCTCCTATAATTCACCCCTCCACTTT
TRBJ2-7,TRBV7-9,.,.,CASSPDRAYEQYF,TGTGCCAGCAGCCCGGACAGAGCCTACGAGCAGTACTTC
TRBJ1-2,TRBV7-9,.,TRBD1,CASSSQAIDRVDGYTF,TGTGCCAGCAGCTCCCAAGCGATCGACAGGGTAGATGGCTACACCTTC
TRBJ1-1,TRBV30,.,.,CAWTDSLNTEAFF,TGTGCCTGGACGGACAGCCTGAACACTGAAGCTTTCTTT
TRBJ2-7,TRBV7-9,few,.,CASSLAFRAYEQYF,TGTGCCAGCAGCTTAGCGTTCAGGGCCTACGAGCAGTACTTC
TRBJ1-2,TRBV6-6,.,.,CAIQTGLGYGYTF,TGTGCCATCCAAACAGGGCTCGGCTATGGCTACACCTTC
TRBJ2-2,TRBV5-1,.,TRBD2,CASSFRGLADGELFF,TGCGCCAGCAGCTTCCGGGGACTAGCGGACGGGGAGCTGTTTTTT
TRBJ1-1,TRBV25-1,few,TRBD1,CASSERRQGWTEAFF,TGTGCCAGCAGTGAACGTAGACAGGGGTGGACTGAAGCTTTCTTT
TRBJ2-7,TRBV7-2,.,TRBD1,CASSLDRAEQYF,TGTGCCAGCAGCTTGGACAGGGCCGAGCAGTACTTC
TRBJ1-5,TRBV30,.,TRBD1,CAWSVQGNQPQHF,TGTGCCTGGAGTGTACAGGGGAATCAGCCCCAGCATTTT
TRBJ1-2,TRBV19,.,.,CASSIWGDNYGYTF,TGTGCCAGTAGTATTTGGGGAGATAACTATGGCTACACCTTC
TRBJ1-1,TRBV5-1,.,TRBD1,CASSLPQGGAEAFF,TGCGCCAGCAGCTTGCCCCAGGGGGGCGCTGAAGCTTTCTTT
TRBJ2-7,TRBV11-2,.,TRBD1,CASRQDRYPVDYEQYF,TGTGCCAGCAGGCAGGACAGGTATCCCGTCGATTACGAGCAGTACTTC
TRBJ1-1,TRBV3-1/TRBV3-2,once,.,CASSQGERTAFF,TGTGCCAGCAGCCAAGGAGAGAGAACAGCTTTCTTT
TRBJ1-5,TRBV25-1,.,.,CASSAGSSQPQHF,TGTGCCAGCAGTGCCGGGTCAAGTCAGCCCCAGCATTTT
TRBJ2-3,TRBV30,.,.,CAWSVFRAGGDTQYF,TGTGCCTGGAGTGTTTTCCGTGCAGGGGGGGATACGCAGTATTTT
TRBJ2-3,TRBV5-1,.,TRBD2,CASSFGGGADTQYF,TGCGCCAGCAGCTTCGGCGGGGGAGCAGATACGCAGTATTTT
TRBJ1-1,TRBV5-8,few,.,CASSLAGWVRNTEAFF,TGTGCCAGCAGCTTGGCAGGCTGGGTCCGGAACACTGAAGCTTTCTTT
TRBJ1-1,TRBV3-1/TRBV3-2,.,.,CASKGQGHTEAFF,TGTGCCAGCAAGGGGCAAGGCCACACTGAAGCTTTCTTT
TRBJ1-6,TRBV6-1,.,.,CASSDAVGESPLHF,TGTGCCAGCAGTGACGCCGTCGGAGAGTCACCCCTCCACTTT
TRBJ1-1,TRBV6-1,few,TRBD1,CASSATGTGSGTEAFF,TGTGCCAGCAGTGCCACCGGGACAGGGTCAGGGACTGAAGCTTTCTTT
TRBJ2-1,TRBV4-3,.,TRBD2,CASSQEGAGVNEQFF,TGCGCCAGCAGCCAAGAAGGCGCGGGGGTGAATGAGCAGTTCTTC
TRBJ1-1,TRBV5-1,.,TRBD1,CASSWGDRRDTEAFF,TGCGCCAGCAGCTGGGGGGACAGGCGGGACACTGAAGCTTTCTTT
TRBJ2-1,TRBV2,.,.,CASSGVEQFF,TGTGCCAGCAGCGGAGTTGAGCAGTTCTTC
TRBJ1-1,TRBV12-3/TRBV12-4,few,.,CASSPTGNTEAFF,TGTGCCAGCAGTCCGACGGGGAACACTGAAGCTTTCTTT
TRBJ1-1,TRBV19,.,.,CASSIGTGTEAFF,TGTGCCAGTAGTATAGGTACCGGTACTGAAGCTTTCTTT
TRBJ2-3,TRBV6-2/TRBV6-3,.,TRBD2,CASSYSTSSDTQYF,TGTGCCAGCAGTTACTCGACTAGCTCAGATACGCAGTATTTT
TRBJ2-7,TRBV28,.,.,CASSLPTDEQYF,TGTGCCAGCAGCCTACCGACAGACGAGCAGTACTTC
TRBJ2-2,TRBV7-9,.,.,CASSTETGELFF,TGTGCCAGCAGCACTGAGACCGGGGAGCTGTTTTTT
TRBJ1-2,TRBV7-9,.,.,CASSLVAGAPRQSSGYTF,TGTGCCAGCAGCTTAGTGGCGGGGGCGCCTAGACAGTCCTCTGGCTACACCTTC
TRBJ2-7,TRBV3-1/TRBV3-2,.,.,CARPPGSSSYEQYF,TGTGCCAGGCCGCCTGGCTCATCCTCCTACGAGCAGTACTTC
TRBJ1-6,TRBV6-5,.,.,CASFSGEGSPLHF,TGTGCCAGCTTCTCCGGGGAGGGTTCACCCCTCCACTTT
TRBJ1-6,TRBV7-9,.,.,CASSLQAIPNSPLHF,TGTGCCAGCAGCTTACAGGCCATTCCTAATTCACCCCTCCACTTT